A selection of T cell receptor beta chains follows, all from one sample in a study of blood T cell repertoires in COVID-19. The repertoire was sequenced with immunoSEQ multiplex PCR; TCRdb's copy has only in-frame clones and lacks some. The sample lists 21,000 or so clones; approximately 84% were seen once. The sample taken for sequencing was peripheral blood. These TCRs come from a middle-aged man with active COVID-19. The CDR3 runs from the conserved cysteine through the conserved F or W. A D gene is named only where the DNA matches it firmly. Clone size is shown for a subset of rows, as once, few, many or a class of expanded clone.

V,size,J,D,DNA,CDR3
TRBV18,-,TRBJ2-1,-,TGTGCCAGCTCACCGGACTCTAGCGTGGGGAGTGAGCAGTTCTTC,CASSPDSSVGSEQFF
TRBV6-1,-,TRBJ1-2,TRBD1,TGTGCCAGCAGTGAGCCGGGACAGGGTGCCTACACCTTC,CASSEPGQGAYTF
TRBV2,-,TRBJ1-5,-,TGTGCCAGCAGTCCGGGGGGGGACTATCAGCCCCAGCATTTT,CASSPGGDYQPQHF
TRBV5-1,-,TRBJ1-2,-,TGCGCCAGCAGCTTGGAACTGGGGGCGCGTGGCTACACCTTC,CASSLELGARGYTF
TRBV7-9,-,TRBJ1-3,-,TGTGCCAGCAGCTTGTCGAGCTCTGGAAACACCATATATTTT,CASSLSSSGNTIYF
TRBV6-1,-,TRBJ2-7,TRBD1,TGTGCCAGCAGTGAAATATGGGACAGGGTCTACGAGCAGTACTTC,CASSEIWDRVYEQYF
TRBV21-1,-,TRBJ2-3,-,TGTGCCAGCAGCAAAGCGAGTCGGTCTAGCGGGGGGCCAGATACGCAGTATTTT,CASSKASRSSGGPDTQYF
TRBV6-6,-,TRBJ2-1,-,TGTGCCAGCAGGGACAGCGGGATAAACAATGAGCAGTTCTTC,CASRDSGINNEQFF
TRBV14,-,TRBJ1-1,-,TGTGCCAGCAGCCAAGATAGGAACACTGAAGCTTTCTTT,CASSQDRNTEAFF
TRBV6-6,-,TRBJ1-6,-,TGTGCCAGCAGTCGCAAGGGGGTAGGTTCACCCCTCCACTTT,CASSRKGVGSPLHF
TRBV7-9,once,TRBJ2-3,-,TGTGCCAGCAGCTTAGTGGGACAAAGCACAGATACGCAGTATTTT,CASSLVGQSTDTQYF
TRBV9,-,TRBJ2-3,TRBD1,TGTGCCAGCAGCGTAGATACAGGGGTAGGAGATACGCAGTATTTT,CASSVDTGVGDTQYF
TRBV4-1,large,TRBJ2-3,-,TGCGCCAGCAGCCAGCGGTCCACAGATACGCAGTATTTT,CASSQRSTDTQYF
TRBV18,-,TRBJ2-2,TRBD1,TGTGCCAGCTCACCCGACAGGGGGCCCCCCACCGGGGAGCTGTTTTTT,CASSPDRGPPTGELFF
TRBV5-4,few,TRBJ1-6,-,TGTGCCAGCAGCTTGACAGGGAGTAATTCACCCCTCCACTTT,CASSLTGSNSPLHF
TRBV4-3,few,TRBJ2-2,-,TGCGCCAGCAGCCAAGAAGCTACAGCGGTGCTGAACACCGGGGAGCTGTTTTTT,CASSQEATAVLNTGELFF
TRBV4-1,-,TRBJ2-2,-,TGCGCCAGCAGCCAAGCCCCGGGTAACCGGGGGGGGGAGCTGTTTTTT,CASSQAPGNRGGELFF
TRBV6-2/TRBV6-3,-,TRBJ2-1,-,TGTGCCAGCAGTTACTCTGCGGGGCTGAATGAGCAGTTCTTC,CASSYSAGLNEQFF
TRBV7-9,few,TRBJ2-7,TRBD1,TGTGCCAGCAGCCGAGGGACAGAATATGACTACGAGCAGTACTTC,CASSRGTEYDYEQYF
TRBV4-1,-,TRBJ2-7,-,TGCGCCAGCAGCCGCCACCGGGACACTACCTACGAGCAGTACTTC,CASSRHRDTTYEQYF
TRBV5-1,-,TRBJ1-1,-,TGCGCCAGCAGCTTGGCTAACACAGGGGAAGCTTTCTTT,CASSLANTGEAFF
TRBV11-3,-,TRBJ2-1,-,TGTGCCAGCAGTAAGACTAGTCCCTACAATGAGCAGTTCTTC,CASSKTSPYNEQFF
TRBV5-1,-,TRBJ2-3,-,TGCGCCAGCAGCTTGGATCAGGGATCGGATACGCAGTATTTT,CASSLDQGSDTQYF
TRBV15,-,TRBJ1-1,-,TGTGCCACCAGCAGAGTTGGGGACTGGACTGAAGCTTTCTTT,CATSRVGDWTEAFF
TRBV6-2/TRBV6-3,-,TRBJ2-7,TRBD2,TGTGCCAGCAGTTTCCTACGGACTAGCGGGGCCTACGAGCAGTACTTC,CASSFLRTSGAYEQYF
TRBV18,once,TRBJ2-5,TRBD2,TGTGCCAGCTCACCACTAGCGGGGGGAATCGAGACCCAGTACTTC,CASSPLAGGIETQYF
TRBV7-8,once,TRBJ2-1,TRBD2,TGTGCCAGCAGCTTAGAGACTAGCGGGGCGTACAATGAGCAGTTCTTC,CASSLETSGAYNEQFF
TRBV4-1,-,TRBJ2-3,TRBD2,TGCGCCAGCAGCCCAGTTCTAGCGGGGGGCACAGATACGCAGTATTTT,CASSPVLAGGTDTQYF
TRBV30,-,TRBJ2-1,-,TGTGCCTGGAAGCATTCCCACAATGAGCAGTTCTTC,CAWKHSHNEQFF
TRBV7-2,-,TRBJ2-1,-,TGTGCCAGCAGCTTAAGAATGCAGGGGTTGGTGCAGTTCTTC,CASSLRMQGLVQFF
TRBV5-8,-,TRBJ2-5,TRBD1,TGTGCCAGCAGCTTGGGGACAGGGGGCAGGGAGACCCAGTACTTC,CASSLGTGGRETQYF
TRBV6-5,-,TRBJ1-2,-,TGTGCCAGCAGTTACTCAAAAACAGGGACGGGCTACACCTTC,CASSYSKTGTGYTF
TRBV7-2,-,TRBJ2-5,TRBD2,TGTGCCAGCAGCTTAGAACTAGCGGGGGTCTACCAGTACTTC,CASSLELAGVYQYF
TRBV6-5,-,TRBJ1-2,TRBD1,TGTGCCAGCACCAGCGACAGGGCTTATGGCTACACCTTC,CASTSDRAYGYTF
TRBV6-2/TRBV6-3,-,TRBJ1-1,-,TGTGCCAGCAGTTACGCCCCGACAATGAACACTGAAGCTTTCTTT,CASSYAPTMNTEAFF
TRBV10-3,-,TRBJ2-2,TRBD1,TGTGCCATCAGTGAGGTGAAAGGGGGCCCCGGGGAGCTGTTTTTT,CAISEVKGGPGELFF
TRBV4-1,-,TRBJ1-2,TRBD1,TGCGCCAGCAGACCTACAGGGGGCTACCATGGCTACACCTTC,CASRPTGGYHGYTF
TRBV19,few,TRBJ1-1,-,TGTGCCAGTAGTATGGGGGAGGGCGAAAGCACTGAAGCTTTCTTT,CASSMGEGESTEAFF
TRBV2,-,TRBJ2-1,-,TGTGCCAGTTTCGCGACTAGGTTAAGTGAGCAGTTCTTC,CASFATRLSEQFF
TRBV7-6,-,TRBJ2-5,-,TGTGCCAGCAGCCTCCACTCAACCCCGGTCGGAGGGGAGACCCAGTACTTC,CASSLHSTPVGGETQYF
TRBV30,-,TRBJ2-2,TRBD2,TGTGCCTGGAGTGTACGGCGGGGGGGCAGTGCCGGGGAGCTGTTTTTT,CAWSVRRGGSAGELFF
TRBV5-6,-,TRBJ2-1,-,TGTGCCAGCAGCTCGGCGCGCAGACTTTACAATGAGCAGTTCTTC,CASSSARRLYNEQFF
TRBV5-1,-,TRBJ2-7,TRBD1,TGCGCCAGCGGCCGACAGGGGGCCTCCCTACCCTACGAGCAGTACTTC,CASGRQGASLPYEQYF
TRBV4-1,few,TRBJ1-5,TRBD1,TGCGCCAGCAGCCGCACTGCACTTAGGGGGCCCCAGCCCCAGCATTTT,CASSRTALRGPQPQHF
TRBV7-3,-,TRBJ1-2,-,TGTGCCAGCAGCTCTACGACGGAGTCGGGGTACACCTTC,CASSSTTESGYTF